This T cell receptor (beta chain) was recorded in a study of T-cell reconstitution after alpha-beta-depleted transplantation in children. Unique molecular identifiers featured in how the TCRbeta library was prepared. Each CDR3 protein gets one entry after TCRdb re-called the PCR reads with MiXCR. The sample contains 100,000 or so distinct CDR3 sequences, 4.5% to 7.5% of which appear only once. Overall study findings and caveats: One year after transplant, T-cell counts and diversity came mostly from newly produced T cells.

This clonotype occurred many times. Its specificity is unknown. Sequenced material: PBMCs, mostly from graft donor cells, taken 60 days after TCRalphabeta/CD19-depleted stem cell transplant. The clonotype originates from a female patient between 2 and 10 years old who had a stem cell transplant for Fanconi anemia, so the T cells may come from the graft donor.

The DNA of the CDR3 is TGTGCCGCGGCACGAATGGGGGTAACTCCTTTCTTT. Protein sequence: CAAARMGVTPFF. V gene TRBV6-5 combines with J gene TRBJ1-1, with D maybe TRBD1 (5 bases). With 11 bases removed from V and 12 bases from J, the gap between germline ends came to 22 bases. The germline CDR1 and CDR2 sequences are MNHEY and SVGAGI. This CDR3 comprises 12 residues.